Listed below are T cell receptor beta chains from one sample, sequenced in a study of shared T cell receptors in the human thymus. Assay used: immunoSEQ multiplex PCR; TCRdb lists only in-frame clones, some missing. The table records about 380,000 clones, around 93% of them present only once. The sample comprised thymocytes. Receptors originate from a human donor. Both conserved end residues are trimmed from each CDR3. Some rows have no size entry. The others give once, few or many, or a class for an expanded clone.

NA	TRBV27	TRBJ1-5	ASSLTAEKNQPQH
NA	TRBV28	TRBJ2-2	ASGTGELF
NA	TRBV11-2	TRBJ1-1	ASSRTLGHRDINTEAF
NA	TRBV20-1	TRBJ2-7	SAQHGAEQY
NA	TRBV7-4	TRBJ1-1	ASSPIRWAGENTEAF
NA	TRBV15	TRBJ2-1	ATSCTMSRQF
NA	TRBV28	TRBJ1-5	ALEGSSNQPQH
NA	TRBV11-2	TRBJ2-3	ASSLLAGGLGTQY
once	TRBV28	TRBJ2-1	ASSFRGNNEQF
NA	TRBV29-1	TRBJ2-5	SVVEREATQETQY
once	TRBV15	TRBJ2-3	ATSRDLQGVSSTDTQY
NA	TRBV28	TRBJ2-7	ASIFSTGSRYEQY
NA	TRBV5-1	TRBJ1-2	ASSLGSGAYGYT
NA	TRBV27	TRBJ2-1	ASSLWGRAFWPYNEQF
NA	TRBV29-1	TRBJ2-1	SVEVGAGAMIEQF
NA	TRBV5-4	TRBJ2-1	ASRGGEGAAYNEQF